These 2 T cell receptor beta chains came from one sample sequenced in a study of B cell selection in AIRE deficiency. Sorting defined conventional CD4 T cells as CD4+CD127+. Here immunoSEQ multiplex PCR was the method, and the copy in TCRdb shows in-frame clones only, minus some. Of under 30,000 clones listed, roughly 97% are singletons. Sequenced: conventional CD4+ T cells sorted from PBMCs. These receptors were taken from a human donor with AIRE deficiency.

The chain employs TRBV6-6 and TRBJ2-1; 14 bases line up with TRBD2. The CDR3 is 14 residues long. Germline assignment: CDR1 MNHNY and CDR2 SVGAGI (reference sequence). With V trimmed by 6 bases and J by 5 bases, 0 bases remained unmatched. CDR3 sequence: CASRTSGGDNEQFF. The CDR3 DNA reads TGTGCCAGCAGGACTAGCGGGGGGGACAATGAGCAGTTCTTC.

This chain links TRBV5-6 with TRBJ1-5; maybe TRBD1 (6 bases). CDR1 is SGHDT, CDR2 YYEEEE, per germline. Trimming removed 1 base at V and 0 bases at J, with 14 bases between. This CDR3 has 17 residues. The DNA of the CDR3 is TGTGCCAGCAGCTTGTGGGTAGGGGGATCTAGCAATCAGCCCCAGCATTTT. Translating it yields CASSLWVGGSSNQPQHF.